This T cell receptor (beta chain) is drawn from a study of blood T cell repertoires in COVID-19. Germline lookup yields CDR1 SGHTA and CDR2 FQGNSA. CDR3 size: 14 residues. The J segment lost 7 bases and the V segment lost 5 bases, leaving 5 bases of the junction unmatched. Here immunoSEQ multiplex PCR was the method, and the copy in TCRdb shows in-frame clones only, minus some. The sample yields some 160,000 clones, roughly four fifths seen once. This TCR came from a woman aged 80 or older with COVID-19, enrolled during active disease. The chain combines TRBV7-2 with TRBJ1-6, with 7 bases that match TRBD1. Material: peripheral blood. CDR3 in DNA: TGTGCCAGCAGCCAGACAGGGACGAATTCACCCCTCCACTTT. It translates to CASSQTGTNSPLHF.